A selection of T cell receptor beta chains follows, all from one sample in a study of T cells after posttransplantation cyclophosphamide. Measured with immunoSEQ multiplex PCR; TCRdb has only the in-frame clones, and not every one. Of thousands of clones in the sample, 95% to 99% were seen once. The sample comprised naive CD8+ T cells sorted from PBMCs. These TCRs come from a man aged 50-60 years in good health, CMV-negative, and a related stem cell transplant donor. Each CDR3 is given with its conserved first and last residue. The D gene is left open where the match is weak. Expanded clones are given a class, and other clones once, few, many or no size at all.

D gene	V gene	J gene	clone size	CDR3 DNA	CDR3 protein
-	TRBV4-1	TRBJ2-7	-	TGCGCCAGCAGCCAAGGTAGCAGCCCCTACGAGCAGTACTTC	CASSQGSSPYEQYF
-	TRBV9	TRBJ1-2	-	TGTGCCACGGACGGGGGGGGCTATGGCTACACCTTC	CATDGGGYGYTF
-	TRBV14	TRBJ1-1	-	TGTGCCAGCAGCCCCGAGGAGAACACTGAAGCTTTCTTT	CASSPEENTEAFF
TRBD2	TRBV7-9	TRBJ2-5	-	TGTGCCAGCAGCTCCGCGAGGGTGCGGGGGGGCCTCGAGACCCAGTACTTC	CASSSARVRGGLETQYF
-	TRBV5-6	TRBJ1-1	-	TGTGCCAGCAGCCGGGACATTCAAGAGGCTGAAGCTTTCTTT	CASSRDIQEAEAFF
TRBD2	TRBV7-2	TRBJ2-2	-	TGTGCCAGCAGCTTAGATAGCTGGGGGGGGGTCGACACCGGGGAGCTGTTTTTT	CASSLDSWGGVDTGELFF
TRBD2	TRBV7-2	TRBJ2-1	-	TGTGCCAGCAGCTTATTACGGGGGGGCTTAGTCGAGCAGTTCTTC	CASSLLRGGLVEQFF
TRBD1	TRBV11-3	TRBJ1-1	-	TGTGCCAGCAGAGAGTTTAGGGGGACAGTCAAAGCTTTCTTT	CASREFRGTVKAFF
-	TRBV14	TRBJ1-1	-	TGTGCCAGCAGCCAATCTCTCCGAGAAAAAGCTTTCTTT	CASSQSLREKAFF
-	TRBV2	TRBJ2-7	-	TGTGCCAGCAGTGAAGGGCAGGCCTCCTACGAGCAGTACTTC	CASSEGQASYEQYF
TRBD1	TRBV2	TRBJ2-5	once	TGTGCCATCCTGGAGGGACAGGAAGCAAATCAAGAGACCCAGTACTTC	CAILEGQEANQETQYF
TRBD1	TRBV6-1	TRBJ2-3	-	TGTGCCAGCAGTGTTTGGGACAGCCTTACAGATACGCAGTATTTT	CASSVWDSLTDTQYF
-	TRBV27	TRBJ2-1	-	TGTGCCAGCAGTTTGACGACTGGCTACTCCTACAATGAGCAGTTCTTC	CASSLTTGYSYNEQFF
-	TRBV5-1	TRBJ2-7	-	TGCGCCAGCAGCTTAGTGGCGGCCTACGAGCAGTACTTC	CASSLVAAYEQYF
-	TRBV7-9	TRBJ2-7	-	TGTGCCAGCAGCCCACTAGACAGGATTTCCTACGAGCAGTACTTC	CASSPLDRISYEQYF
-	TRBV2	TRBJ1-2	once	TGTGCCAGCATCGCGCCGCTTGCGAGGGCAAGTCGGGAGGGCTACACCTTC	CASIAPLARASREGYTF
TRBD1	TRBV9	TRBJ1-4	-	TGTGCCAGCAGCGCAACAGGGGGCTTGGTTGAAAAACTGTTTTTT	CASSATGGLVEKLFF
TRBD1	TRBV11-2	TRBJ2-3	-	TGTGCCAGCAGCTTTGGGACAGGGTTAAGCACAGATACGCAGTATTTT	CASSFGTGLSTDTQYF
-	TRBV6-1	TRBJ1-2	-	TGTGCCAGCAGTGAGCTGGGAGATTTTATGGTTGGCTACACCTTC	CASSELGDFMVGYTF
-	TRBV5-5	TRBJ2-7	-	TGTGCCAGCAGCCAAGGAGGGAACGAGCAGTACTTC	CASSQGGNEQYF
-	TRBV6-5	TRBJ1-2	-	TGTGCCAGCAGTTACTCGGGGGGTATCGCCTATGGCTACACCTTC	CASSYSGGIAYGYTF
-	TRBV30	TRBJ2-7	once	TGTGCCTGGTGGGGGGGGCAGGGGGCTTACGAGCAGTACTTC	CAWWGGQGAYEQYF
-	TRBV10-3	TRBJ2-5	-	TGTGCCATCAGCGAAAACAGCAACCAAGAGACCCAGTACTTC	CAISENSNQETQYF
-	TRBV19	TRBJ2-5	-	TGTGCCACGACGGCGGGATGGGGGCAAGAGACCCAGTACTTC	CATTAGWGQETQYF
-	TRBV7-9	TRBJ1-1	-	TGTGCCAGCAGCTTAATCCAGCACTATGGGGCTTTCTTT	CASSLIQHYGAFF
-	TRBV11-2	TRBJ2-5	-	TGTGCCAGCAGCACGCAGGTTTGGGAGACCCAGTACTTC	CASSTQVWETQYF
TRBD1	TRBV4-3	TRBJ2-2	-	TGCGCCAGCAGCCAAGGGACAGGGACTGTAGAGGAGCTGTTTTTT	CASSQGTGTVEELFF
TRBD1	TRBV13	TRBJ2-5	-	TGTGCCAGCAGCCCCGGGACAGGCATTGGTAGTGTGACCCAGTACTTC	CASSPGTGIGSVTQYF
-	TRBV12-5	TRBJ2-2	-	TGTGCTAGTGGTTTGGACCACAGGAACACCGGGGAGCTGTTTTTT	CASGLDHRNTGELFF
TRBD1	TRBV2	TRBJ1-1	once	TGTGCCAGCATATTCATGACAGGGGGCAGGAACACTGAAGCTTTCTTT	CASIFMTGGRNTEAFF
-	TRBV6-1	TRBJ2-7	-	TGTGCCAGCAGTGAAGAGAAAGGAGGGCCCTACGAGCAGTACTTC	CASSEEKGGPYEQYF
-	TRBV4-3	TRBJ1-1	-	TGCGCCAGCAGCCGACTACTGAACACTGAAGCTTTCTTT	CASSRLLNTEAFF
-	TRBV7-8	TRBJ2-7	-	TGTGCCAGCAGCCCAGGGAAGGATTACGAGCAGTACTTC	CASSPGKDYEQYF
TRBD1	TRBV7-8	TRBJ2-3	-	TGTGCCAGCAGCTCACGAATGACAGGGACAATGGGCACAGATACGCAGTATTTT	CASSSRMTGTMGTDTQYF
-	TRBV5-4	TRBJ2-5	once	TGTGCCAGCACCCGGGGGGCGGAGGAAAAGACCCAGTACTTC	CASTRGAEEKTQYF
TRBD1	TRBV9	TRBJ1-1	-	TGTGCCAGCAGCGTAGGGACAGGGCCGGGCACTGAAGCTTTCTTT	CASSVGTGPGTEAFF
-	TRBV4-1	TRBJ2-2	once	TGCGCCAGCAGTGACCGGGGGAGTGAGACCGGGGAGCTGTTTTTT	CASSDRGSETGELFF
-	TRBV6-5	TRBJ2-7	-	TGTGCCAGCAGCGACAGTGGCCTCGGCTACGAGCAGTACTTC	CASSDSGLGYEQYF
TRBD2	TRBV27	TRBJ2-7	-	TGTGCCAGCAGTTATACTAGCGGGAACTACGAGCAGTACTTC	CASSYTSGNYEQYF
-	TRBV14	TRBJ2-7	-	TGTGCCAGCAGCCAAATTCGTGGACACGGGCGCCACGAGCAGTACTTC	CASSQIRGHGRHEQYF
TRBD1	TRBV4-3	TRBJ2-7	-	TGCGCCAGCAGCCTCGGACAGGGGGCGGAATACGAGCAGTACTTC	CASSLGQGAEYEQYF
-	TRBV6-4	TRBJ1-5	-	TGTGCCAGCAGCTTGACACAGTATCATCAGCCCCAGCATTTT	CASSLTQYHQPQHF